The 28 T cell receptor beta chains below were found in one sample sequenced in a study of T cells after yellow fever vaccination. Each CDR3 protein gets one entry after TCRdb re-called the 5' RACE reads with MiXCR. The sample has nearly 350,000 distinct CDR3 sequences; 8% to 9.5% are singletons. The input for sequencing was PBMCs, taken 35 to 50 days after the first yellow fever vaccination. These TCRs come from a man aged 18-30 years who received the YFV17D yellow fever vaccine.

The gene calls are TRBV10-3 and TRBJ1-5, with TRBD1 as a possible D gene (5 bases). Germline V gives CDR1 ENHRY, CDR2 SYGVKD. The V end lost 7 bases, the J end lost 7 bases, and 14 bases lay between the germline ends. The CDR3 covers 13 residues. CDR3 bases: TGTGCCATCAATAGGGACCCCGGCCAGCCCCAGCATTTT. Translation gives CAINRDPGQPQHF.

There are a few counts of this clonotype. The V gene is TRBV20-1, the J gene TRBJ2-7; D may be TRBD1 or TRBD2 (5 bases each). The V end was cut by 0 bases, the J end by 0 bases, with 21 bases between. The CDR3 covers 18 residues. CDR1 is DFQATT, CDR2 SNEGSKA, per germline (reference sequence). In nucleotides, the CDR3 is TGCAGTGCTAGAGATCGGTCTTCCGGGGCAGGGTTCTCCTACGAGCAGTACGTC. Translation: CSARDRSSGAGFSYEQYV.

V usage is TRBV6-5 and J usage is TRBJ2-5, with 8 bases lining up with TRBD2. V lost 4 bases, J lost 2 bases, and 12 bases stayed unmatched. In germline, CDR1 is MNHEY, CDR2 SVGAGI. The CDR3 is 17 amino acids. The CDR3 coding sequence is TGTGCCAGCAGTTTCCCTTCCAGCGGGGGCCTTCAAGAGACCCAGTACTTC. Protein sequence: CASSFPSSGGLQETQYF.

This clonotype came up a few times. The gene calls are TRBV7-6 and TRBJ2-5; TRBD2 agrees at 8 bases. The V segment lost 3 bases and the J segment 5 bases; nucleotides outside the gene matches: 17. The CDR3 loop spans 18 amino acids. Germline assignment: CDR1 SGHVS and CDR2 FNYEAQ. CDR3 in DNA: TGTGCCAGCAGCTTGTATCAGACAGCGGGGGCCACGGGGGAGACCCAGTACTTC. It translates to CASSLYQTAGATGETQYF.

This clonotype was seen only a few times. The chain couples TRBV4-3 to TRBJ2-3, with 9 nucleotides matching TRBD2. Germline lookup yields CDR1 LGHNA and CDR2 YSLEER. The CDR3 spans 20 residues. The J segment lost 1 base and the V segment lost 0 bases, leaving 14 bases of the junction unmatched. Here the CDR3 DNA reads TGCGCCAGCAGCCAAGATCGGGCCAGCGGGGGGATTCGGGGCACAGATACGCAGTATTTT. Its protein product is CASSQDRASGGIRGTDTQYF.

Of note for this clonotype: One junction end does not reproduce the germline sequence, and a read error may be involved. The chain combines TRBV4-2 with TRBJ1-1; 7 nucleotides match TRBD1. The CDR3 loop spans 16 amino acids. Germline lookup yields CDR1 LGHNA and CDR2 YNFKEQ. CDR3 DNA sequence: TGTGCCAGCAGCCAAGAGCGGGCAGGGGGGAACACTGAAGATTTCTTT. Its translation: CASSQERAGGNTEDFF.

This clonotype has at least ten counts. The genes are TRBV4-2 and TRBJ1-2, with TRBD1 identical over 7 bases. This CDR3 is 14 amino acids long. Germline lookup yields CDR1 LGHNA and CDR2 YNFKEQ. J lost 4 bases, V lost 3 bases, and 5 bases had no gene match. Written as DNA, the CDR3 is TGTGCCAGCAGCCAGGGCGGGACAGCCTATGGCTACACCTTC. Its protein product is CASSQGGTAYGYTF.

The table lists this clonotype with a few counts. This chain uses TRBV12-3 or TRBV12-4 with TRBJ1-3; tentative D call: TRBD1 (6 bases). The CDR3 has 14 residues. V was clipped by 8 bases and J by 0 bases, with 11 bases between them. CDR3: CASGKQGSGNTIYF. CDR3 in DNA: TGTGCCAGCGGAAAACAGGGCTCTGGAAACACCATATATTTT.

CDR3 residues: CSARQGNSGANVLTF. Written as DNA, the CDR3 is TGCAGTGCTAGACAGGGTAACTCTGGGGCCAACGTCCTGACTTTC. The chain couples TRBV20-1 to TRBJ2-6; D is perhaps TRBD1 (5 bases). Germline lookup yields CDR1 DFQATT and CDR2 SNEGSKA (reference sequence). Trimming removed 2 bases from V and 0 bases from J, with 8 bases in between. This CDR3 has 15 amino acids.

This rearrangement joins TRBV5-1 to TRBJ2-1, with 7 nucleotides matching TRBD2. Germline V gives CDR1 SGHRS, CDR2 YFSETQ. CDR3 length equals 15 residues. V trimming: 2 bases; J trimming: 10 bases; junction bases outside the gene matches: 12. The chain's CDR3 is CASSLWTSSSREQFF. DNA of the CDR3: TGCGCCAGCAGCTTATGGACTAGTTCCTCGCGGGAGCAGTTCTTC.

The V gene is TRBV7-2, the J gene TRBJ1-1, with D perhaps matching TRBD1 (5 bases). From germline, CDR1 is SGHTA and CDR2 FQGNSA. This CDR3 is built from 16 residues. Trimming shortened V by 1 base and J by 0 bases, and 12 bases separated the two germline ends. The CDR3 region is CASSLGSGRVNTEAFF. CDR3 nucleotides: TGTGCCAGCAGCTTAGGGTCAGGCAGGGTGAACACTGAAGCTTTCTTT.

This clonotype was counted a few times. This rearrangement joins TRBV6-2 or TRBV6-3 to TRBJ2-7; TRBD1 is a possible D gene (6 bases). Looked up from germline, CDR1 is MNHEY and CDR2 is SVGEGT. The CDR3 has 12 residues. V was shortened by 8 bases and J by 3 bases, with 11 bases between the two germline ends. DNA of the CDR3: TGTGCCAGCCGGGACAATAACTACGAGCAGTACTTC. Protein sequence: CASRDNNYEQYF.

This clonotype showed up just a few times. The rearrangement joins TRBV3-1 to TRBJ2-1; 7 bases are a match to TRBD2. The V segment lost 2 bases and the J segment 3 bases; nucleotides outside the gene matches: 1. Germline assignment: CDR1 LGHDT and CDR2 YNNKEL (reference sequence). CDR3 length: 14 amino acids. CDR3 sequence: CASSQRTSYNEQFF. DNA for the CDR3: TGTGCCAGCAGCCAAAGGACTAGCTACAATGAGCAGTTCTTC.

The chain has TRBV24-1 and TRBJ1-2; a weak D match, TRBD1 (5 bases). The germline gives CDR1 KGHDR, CDR2 SFDVKD. The CDR3 spans 16 residues. The V end was cut by 4 bases, the J end by 8 bases, with 22 bases between. CDR3 coding DNA: TGTGCCACCAGTGAAAGCGGGACCGACGATTTGCGGGGCTACACCTTC. The encoded protein is CATSESGTDDLRGYTF.

The chain couples TRBV4-1 to TRBJ2-7; no firm D call. The germline V gene has CDR1 MGHRA and CDR2 YSYEKL. V was cut by 1 base and J by 0 bases, with 13 bases left in between. CDR3 size: 16 residues. The CDR3, as DNA: TGCGCCAGCAGCCAAGTCCTCGGGCGGAGCTCCTACGAGCAGTACTTC. Encoded protein: CASSQVLGRSSYEQYF.

This clonotype came up a few times. The V call is TRBV20-1, the J call TRBJ2-7, with D possibly being TRBD1 or TRBD2 (5 bases each). Germline CDR1 DFQATT, CDR2 SNEGSKA (reference sequence). Deletions cut 0 bases from V and 0 bases from J, with 6 bases between. This CDR3 has 13 residues. Here the CDR3 reads CSARDGGSYEQYF. The DNA of the CDR3 is TGCAGTGCTAGAGATGGGGGCTCCTACGAGCAGTACTTC.

There are a few counts of this clonotype. This chain uses TRBV6-5 with TRBJ2-3; D call uncertain. Trimming removed 2 bases from V and 6 bases from J, with 21 bases in between. Germline V CDR1 and CDR2: MNHEY, SVGAGI. This CDR3 spans 17 amino acids. The CDR3 DNA sequence: TGTGCCAGCAGTTACCGGCCCCCTTCCATCCGGACGGATACGCAGTATTTT. Protein product: CASSYRPPSIRTDTQYF.

This clonotype came up a few times. The gene calls are TRBV6-5 and TRBJ2-1, with 9 bases aligning to TRBD2. This CDR3 spans 16 amino acids. V gave up 2 bases and J gave up 8 bases; unmatched junction bases: 10. CDR1 and CDR2 (germline): MNHEY, SVGAGI. The DNA for the CDR3 is TGTGCCAGCAGTTACGGAGAGACTAGCGGAGTCTATGAGCAGTTCTTC. Its protein product is CASSYGETSGVYEQFF.

In this sample, this clonotype turned up a few times. The chain links TRBV4-1 to TRBJ2-6, with D uncertain. The CDR3 loop spans 17 amino acids. Germline CDR1 reads MGHRA; CDR2 reads YSYEKL. V dropped 1 base and J dropped 0 bases, with 10 bases sitting between them. The CDR3 reads CASSQGPQISGANVLTF. The CDR3 region has the DNA TGCGCCAGCAGCCAAGGGCCCCAAATCTCTGGGGCCAACGTCCTGACTTTC.

This clonotype was counted only a few times. The chain joins TRBV7-8 to TRBJ2-7, with 14 bases aligning to TRBD2. The CDR3 spans 17 residues. Germline loops: CDR1 SGHVS, CDR2 FQNEAQ. After removal of 5 bases from V and 7 bases from J, the junction contained 13 bases not matched to a gene. In nucleotides, the CDR3 is TGTGCCAGCAGCGAAGGGAGGGGACTAGCGGGGGCCTGGGAGCAGTACGTC. Translating it yields CASSEGRGLAGAWEQYV.

This clonotype was seen a few times. The V and J genes are TRBV6-2 or TRBV6-3 and TRBJ2-5; 8 bases are a match to TRBD2. J was trimmed by 1 base and V by 6 bases; bases with no gene match: 10. Germline values: CDR1 MNHEY, CDR2 SVGEGT. The CDR3 spans 16 residues. CDR3 nucleotide sequence: TGTGCCAGCAGACGGTATAGCGGGGACCGCCAAGAGACCCAGTACTTC. This gives the protein CASRRYSGDRQETQYF.

There are many counts of this clonotype. The rearrangement joins TRBV4-3 to TRBJ1-4; 10 nucleotides match TRBD1. The V and J ends lost 2 bases and 8 bases, in that order; junction bases with no gene match: 11. This CDR3 comprises 17 residues. The germline V gene encodes CDR1 LGHNA and CDR2 YSLEER. In nucleotides, the CDR3 is TGCGCCAGCAGCCAATCTCCCCCGGGACAGGGGCCGGAAAAACTGTTTTTT. Encoded protein: CASSQSPPGQGPEKLFF.

This clonotype was seen more than once but under ten times. The gene calls are TRBV7-9 and TRBJ2-7; TRBD1 agrees at 12 bases. Trimming took 10 bases from V and 4 from J; bases not matched to a gene: 8. Germline V gene data show CDR1 as SEHNR and CDR2 as FQNEAQ (reference sequence). CDR3 length: 14 amino acids. The CDR3 coding sequence is TGTGCCACAGCCGGGACAGGGGGCGCATACGAGCAGTACTTC. Translating gives CATAGTGGAYEQYF.

The rearrangement joins TRBV29-1 to TRBJ1-2; D not resolved. The CDR3 is made up of 15 amino acids. Deletions cut 0 bases from V and 1 base from J, with 12 bases between. Germline CDR1 SQVTM, CDR2 ANQGSEA. DNA for the CDR3: TGCAGCGTTGAAGATCCGGGGAGCTATAACTATGGCTACACCTTC. Translated: CSVEDPGSYNYGYTF.

The CDR3 protein is CSAPRGYQETQYF. CDR3 coding DNA: TGCAGTGCTCCCCGGGGATACCAAGAGACCCAGTACTTC. The chain links TRBV20-1 to TRBJ2-5; TRBD2 might be the D (5 bases). Trimming left V 5 bases short and J 0 bases short, with 10 bases between. This CDR3 contains 13 residues. CDR1 and CDR2 (germline): DFQATT, SNEGSKA (reference sequence).

In nucleotides, the CDR3 is TGTGCCAGCAGTCGCCCTCCCAAGTCGAGTGGTTACAATGAGCAGTTCTTC. It specifies CASSRPPKSSGYNEQFF. The gene calls are TRBV4-2 and TRBJ2-1, with unresolved D. The CDR3 is 17 amino acids. Deletions cut 6 bases from V and 4 bases from J, with 22 bases between. Germline values: CDR1 LGHNA, CDR2 YNFKEQ.

This chain uses TRBV10-3 with TRBJ1-5; 10 nucleotides agree with TRBD1. Germline CDR1 reads ENHRY; CDR2 reads SYGVKD. Trimming removed 0 bases from V and 6 bases from J; junction bases left unmatched: 5. The CDR3 length is 16 residues. DNA of the CDR3: TGTGCCATCAGTGAGTCCCGGGACAGGGGCGGTCAGCCCCAGCATTTT. It translates to CAISESRDRGGQPQHF.

The CDR3 sequence: CASSLIQGQETQYF. CDR3 DNA sequence: TGTGCCAGCAGTCTAATCCAGGGTCAAGAGACCCAGTACTTC. The J gene is TRBJ2-5, the V gene TRBV12-3 or TRBV12-4; a possible D gene is TRBD1 (5 bases). Trimming removed 5 bases from V and 2 bases from J, with 12 bases in between. The CDR3 loop spans 14 amino acids.